Listed here are 29 T cell receptor beta chains from one sample, sequenced in a study of T cell changes during pregnancy in multiple sclerosis. Measured with immunoSEQ multiplex PCR; TCRdb has only the in-frame clones, and not every one. The repertoire holds 35,000 to 50,000 clones, roughly 87% seen once, with over 0.85% in the top ten. The sequencing here drew on CD4+ T cells from peripheral blood mononuclear cells, taken after pregnancy. The source of these receptors is a female donor with multiple sclerosis, enrolled in a pregnancy study.

The chain carries TRBV20-1 and TRBJ2-5, with D hard to call. V was clipped by 6 bases and J by 4 bases, with 6 bases between them. The length of the CDR3 is 10 residues. Germline CDR1 reads DFQATT; CDR2 reads SNEGSKA (reference sequence). The CDR3 here is CSAVAETQYF. In DNA form, the CDR3 reads TGCAGTGCCGTGGCAGAGACCCAGTACTTC.

This clone was observed a few times. The CDR3 is CASSKYGDQFYANYGYTF. CDR3 nucleotide sequence: TGTGCCAGTAGCAAATACGGGGATCAATTTTATGCTAACTATGGCTACACCTTC. V usage is TRBV19 and J usage is TRBJ1-2; D gene unclear. This CDR3 contains 18 residues. Germline V gene lookup returns CDR1 LNHDA and CDR2 SQIVND (reference sequence). Deletions cut 6 bases from V and 0 bases from J, with 23 bases between.

The V gene is TRBV4-1, the J gene TRBJ2-7, with 9 nucleotides matching TRBD2. Germline V gene data show CDR1 as MGHRA and CDR2 as YSYEKL. This CDR3 contains 17 residues. V gave up 1 base and J gave up 1 base; unmatched junction bases: 8. The CDR3 sequence is CASSQAASGDLSYEQYF. The CDR3 nucleotides are TGCGCCAGCAGCCAAGCGGCTAGCGGGGACCTATCCTACGAGCAGTACTTC.

The chain has TRBV10-3 and TRBJ1-5; D uncertain. This CDR3 is 15 amino acids long. Trimming left V 5 bases short and J 3 bases short, with 14 bases between. CDR1 and CDR2 from the germline V gene are ENHRY and SYGVKD. CDR3 DNA: TGTGCCATCAGTAACCACGGGGAGGCCAATCAGCCCCAGCATTTT. This translates into CAISNHGEANQPQHF.

This clone appeared a single time. This chain links TRBV27 with TRBJ1-5; 9 positions agree with TRBD1. V dropped 6 bases and J dropped 7; count of bases not matched to a gene: 19. The CDR3 has 18 residues. Per germline, CDR1 MNHEY and CDR2 SMNVEV (reference sequence). The CDR3 nucleotides read TGTGCCAGCAGGTCCCTCGGCATCGGGGGACAGGGACGCCAGCCCCAGCATTTT. This encodes CASRSLGIGGQGRQPQHF.

With regard to this clone: Mismatch with germline at one junction end may stem from a read error. The V call is TRBV6-5, the J call TRBJ1-2; TRBD1 agrees at 9 bases. Per germline, CDR1 MNHEY and CDR2 SVGAGI. The CDR3 loop spans 13 amino acids. The CDR3 DNA reads as TGTGCCAGCAGTTACGGACAGGGGCGGATGAAGATCTTC. Translating gives CASSYGQGRMKIF.

The CDR3 DNA is TGTGCCAGCAGCGTACGTTCAGAATTTTTGAACACTGAAGCTTTCTTT. It is translated as CASSVRSEFLNTEAFF. The chain links TRBV9 to TRBJ1-1; no clear D. The CDR3 runs 16 residues. V lost 1 base to trimming and J lost 0 bases, with 13 bases between them. Per germline, CDR1 SGDLS and CDR2 YYNGEE.

The chain combines TRBV5-8 with TRBJ1-6, with 8 bases aligning to TRBD1. V was pared by 4 bases and J by 10 bases, with 4 bases of the junction left unmatched. The germline V gene encodes CDR1 SGHTS and CDR2 YDEGEE. The CDR3 sequence is 13 residues long. The CDR3 region is CASSLDRESPLHF. For the CDR3, the DNA is TGTGCCAGCAGCCTGGACAGGGAATCACCCCTCCACTTT.

The chain links TRBV5-4 to TRBJ2-1, with 14 bases fitting TRBD2. V was pared by 4 bases and J by 9 bases, with 9 bases of the junction left unmatched. Germline assignment: CDR1 SGHNT and CDR2 YYREEE (reference sequence). CDR3 length equals 16 residues. CDR3 DNA sequence: TGTGCCAGCAGCCCGGGGGGGACTAGCGGGGGAACTGAGCAGTTCTTC. The encoded protein is CASSPGGTSGGTEQFF.

V usage is TRBV5-6 and J usage is TRBJ1-2; D is possibly TRBD1 (6 bases). The CDR3 runs to 18 residues. CDR1 is SGHDT, CDR2 YYEEEE, per germline. V was cut by 0 bases and J by 4 bases, with 22 bases left in between. This CDR3 reads CASSLGITTGYSSYGYTF. CDR3 DNA sequence: TGTGCCAGCAGCTTGGGCATTACTACAGGGTACTCATCCTATGGCTACACCTTC.

The chain uses TRBV5-6 and TRBJ2-7, with D perhaps TRBD1 (5 bases). Germline V lookup: CDR1 SGHDT, CDR2 YYEEEE. The germline V and J ends were trimmed by 4 bases and 4 bases, with 15 bases remaining between them. This CDR3 has 14 residues. The CDR3 reads CASSPPQGRYEQYF. Here the CDR3 DNA reads TGTGCCAGCAGCCCCCCCCAGGGCCGATACGAGCAGTACTTC.

V is TRBV18 and J is TRBJ2-7; D ambiguous. CDR3 length equals 13 residues. Germline values: CDR1 KGHSH, CDR2 LQKENI. V dropped 6 bases and J dropped 2 bases, with 11 bases sitting between them. The CDR3 here is CASSPSFAYEQYF. The CDR3 DNA follows: TGTGCCAGCTCTCCTTCCTTCGCCTACGAGCAGTACTTC.

A few counts support this clone. V usage is TRBV12-5 and J usage is TRBJ1-1, with D tentatively TRBD1 (5 bases). Trimming pared 5 bases from V and 3 bases from J, leaving 13 bases between. Germline V gene data show CDR1 as LGHNT and CDR2 as FRNRAP. The length of the CDR3 is 14 residues. The CDR3 loop is CASGPKGKDTEAFF. The CDR3 nucleotides read TGTGCTAGTGGTCCGAAGGGGAAGGACACTGAAGCTTTCTTT.

The table lists this clone with a count of one. The genes are TRBV2 and TRBJ1-1; 8 bases are a match to TRBD1. The V gene's germline CDR1 is SNHLY and CDR2 FYNNEI. V shed 5 bases and J 9 bases; nucleotides not matched to a gene: 14. This CDR3 spans 15 amino acids. The CDR3 DNA follows: TGTGCCAGCAGTCGACCTGCGGACAGGGTGGTAAAAGCTTTCTTT. This encodes CASSRPADRVVKAFF.

The chain joins TRBV19 to TRBJ1-5, with a possible D match to TRBD1 (5 bases). The CDR3 runs 15 residues. V lost 9 bases and J 9 bases, leaving 24 bases between the germline ends. Germline V gene sequence: CDR1 LNHDA, CDR2 SQIVND (reference sequence). Here the CDR3 DNA reads TGTGCCAGCCCGTCGGTAAGGGGCCGGTATCGGCCCCAGCATTTT. This translates into CASPSVRGRYRPQHF.

This rearrangement joins TRBV7-8 to TRBJ2-4, with 7 positions matching TRBD2. Germline CDR1 and CDR2: SGHVS and FQNEAQ. With 5 bases clipped from V and 6 bases from J, the junction kept 10 bases outside the gene matches. This CDR3 has 15 residues. DNA of the CDR3: TGTGCCAGCAGCCCGTCGTGGAGGGAGGGAAACATTCAGTACTTC. Encoded protein: CASSPSWREGNIQYF.

This chain uses TRBV5-8 with TRBJ1-4; TRBD1 aligns across 7 bases. Trimming took 0 bases from V and 7 from J; bases not matched to a gene: 6. Germline CDR1 is SGHTS and CDR2 is YDEGEE. The length of the CDR3 is 15 residues. CDR3 residues: CASSLGQGYGEKLFF. The CDR3, as DNA: TGTGCCAGCAGCTTGGGACAGGGTTACGGTGAAAAACTGTTTTTT. Complete variable domain (other parts from reference TRBV5-8 and TRBJ1-4): EAGVTQSPTHLIKTRGQQATLRCSPISGHTSVYWYQQALGLGLQFLLWYDEGEERNRGNFPPRFSGRQFPNYSSELNVNALELEDSALYLCASSLGQGYGEKLFFGSGTQLSVL.

The rearrangement uses TRBV2 and TRBJ2-1; D remains ambiguous. This CDR3 region has 13 residues. V lost 2 bases, J lost 7 bases, and 9 bases lay in between. Germline values: CDR1 SNHLY, CDR2 FYNNEI. The DNA of the CDR3 is TGTGCCAGCAGTGAACTACTCGGTAATGAGCAGTTCTTC. This codes for CASSELLGNEQFF.

V gene TRBV7-2 combines with J gene TRBJ2-5, with D possibly TRBD2 on 6 matching bases. Germline-derived CDR1 and CDR2 are SGHTA and FQGNSA. The V and J ends lost 10 bases and 5 bases respectively, with 17 bases between them. The CDR3 is 13 residues long. The CDR3 loop is CATLRGAGETQYF. The CDR3 DNA follows: TGTGCCACCCTGAGGGGCGCGGGGGAGACCCAGTACTTC.

This clone has just one count. The chain is built from TRBV28 and TRBJ1-1; D not certain. Trimming took off 3 bases at V and 1 base at J, with 9 bases between the two ends. Germline loops: CDR1 MDHEN, CDR2 SYDVKM. This CDR3 has 14 residues. The CDR3, as DNA: TGTGCCAGCAGTTTGGGCAGCTCGAACACTGAAGCTTTCTTT. Protein product: CASSLGSSNTEAFF.

This rearrangement joins TRBV10-1 to TRBJ2-7; TRBD2 is a possible D gene (5 bases). Per germline, CDR1 WNHNN and CDR2 SYGVQD (reference sequence). CDR3 size: 13 residues. V lost 4 bases to trimming and J lost 3 bases, with 10 bases between them. CDR3 in DNA: TGCGCCAGCAGTGCGACACTAGGCTACGAGCAGTACTTC. Amino acids: CASSATLGYEQYF.

The chain links TRBV13 to TRBJ2-1; 9 nucleotides align to TRBD2. The CDR3 consists of 19 residues. The V gene end was trimmed by 2 bases and the J gene end by 0 bases; junction bases not matched to a gene: 11. Germline V gene sequence: CDR1 PRHDT, CDR2 FYEKMQ (reference sequence). CDR3 region: CASSLCGMSSGTSYNEQFF. CDR3 coding DNA: TGTGCCAGCAGCTTATGTGGTATGTCTAGCGGGACCTCCTACAATGAGCAGTTCTTC.

Note on this clone: A much larger clone sits a single nucleotide away, making a read error possible. This sequence joins TRBV28 and TRBJ1-6; 7 nucleotides agree with TRBD1. Looked up from germline, CDR1 is MDHEN and CDR2 is SYDVKM. This CDR3 region has 14 residues. CDR3 loop: CASSRDRAGSPPHF. The CDR3 DNA reads as TGTGCCAGCAGCAGGGACAGAGCGGGCTCACCCCCCCACTTT.

V usage is TRBV28 and J usage is TRBJ1-1; D is unclear. The V and J ends lost 7 bases and 4 bases respectively, with 16 bases between them. This CDR3 spans 14 amino acids. Germline CDR1 MDHEN, CDR2 SYDVKM. CDR3 nucleotides: TGTGCCAGCATTAGCCCGGGGAGAGGCACTGAAGCTTTCTTT. This sequence encodes CASISPGRGTEAFF.

The rearrangement links TRBV5-1 to TRBJ2-6; D not certain. Germline assignment: CDR1 SGHRS and CDR2 YFSETQ. Trimming removed 5 bases from V and 0 bases from J, with 6 bases in between. The CDR3 runs to 14 residues. The CDR3 DNA reads as TGCGCCAGCAGTTTTCGCTCTGGGGCCAACGTCCTGACTTTC. Protein sequence: CASSFRSGANVLTF.

The chain links TRBV5-1 to TRBJ1-1; 8 bases map to TRBD1. Germline loops: CDR1 SGHRS, CDR2 YFSETQ. CDR3 size: 14 residues. J lost 5 bases, V lost 1 base, and 4 bases had no gene match. Written as DNA, the CDR3 is TGCGCCAGCAGCTTGAGACAGGGGAATACTGAAGCTTTCTTT. It is translated as CASSLRQGNTEAFF.

This chain links TRBV28 with TRBJ1-2; TRBD1 matches at 7 bases. J gave up 7 bases and V 1 base, and 9 bases lay outside the gene matches. Germline V gene sequence: CDR1 MDHEN, CDR2 SYDVKM. This CDR3 spans 15 amino acids. Written as DNA, the CDR3 is TGTGCCAGCAGTTTATACTATAAGGGGGCGGGTGGCTACACCTTC. It is translated as CASSLYYKGAGGYTF.

The J gene is TRBJ1-2, the V gene TRBV9; D not resolved. Looked up from germline, CDR1 is SGDLS and CDR2 is YYNGEE. V was trimmed by 7 bases and J by 5 bases, leaving 12 bases between them. The CDR3 length is 12 residues. The CDR3 is CASSRGVYGYTF. The CDR3 DNA sequence: TGTGCCAGCTCGCGGGGAGTATATGGCTACACCTTC.

The chain is built from TRBV5-4 and TRBJ1-6; the match to TRBD1 covers 7 bases. This CDR3 is built from 15 residues. Germline V gene sequence: CDR1 SGHNT, CDR2 YYREEE (reference sequence). V gave up 2 bases and J gave up 9 bases; unmatched junction bases: 8. The CDR3: CASSFSGGLGSPLHF. The CDR3 DNA sequence: TGTGCCAGCAGCTTCTCAGGGGGATTAGGTTCACCCCTCCACTTT.